The clone carrying this TCR beta chain was observed a single time. These data originate in a study of blood T cell repertoires in COVID-19. As for the study in general: The United States, Italy and Spain supplied acute and convalescent COVID-19 samples. The analysed material was cDNA or gDNA that came from T cells, B-cell-depleted T cells, or PBMCs.

Authors' methods: The assay estimated nucleated cells by amplifying reference gene primers. Clones were sequenced by immunoSEQ multiplex PCR, and TCRdb holds only the in-frame ones, with some missing. V and J calls and clone size are given by that table; D and trimming were obtained from the DNA. Altogether 50,000 to 60,000 clones are present, around 81% being singletons, with the ten largest covering 5.5% to 7.5%. Trimming removed 4 bases at V and 6 bases at J, with 19 bases between. Germline loops: CDR1 SGHRS, CDR2 YFSETQ. The CDR3 length is 15 residues. The chain links TRBV5-1 to TRBJ1-2, with D perhaps matching TRBD1 (6 bases). The TCR was taken from a man between 65 and 80 years old with active COVID-19. The sample consisted of peripheral blood. In DNA, the CDR3 is TGCGCCAGCAGCCATAACCCGGGGGGCCCGGATGGCTACACCTTC. Its translation: CASSHNPGGPDGYTF.